This T cell receptor beta chain was observed in a study of control samples from healthy donors and cancer patients. Some clones are missing from TCRdb's copy, which holds only in-frame ones; the method was immunoSEQ multiplex PCR. The sample has about 170,000 clones, 91% seen once. Germline V gene data show CDR1 as LGHDT and CDR2 as YNNKEL (reference sequence). The V end lost 0 bases, the J end lost 0 bases, and 6 bases lay between the germline ends. This CDR3 contains 15 residues. The chain links TRBV3-1 (or the pseudogene TRBV3-2) to TRBJ2-1; the D is unclear. Sequencing was performed on blood. The receptor was isolated from a woman between 25 and 40 years old in good health. CDR3 DNA: TGTGCCAGCAGCCAAGAAGACTTCTCCTACAATGAGCAGTTCTTC. This codes for CASSQEDFSYNEQFF.